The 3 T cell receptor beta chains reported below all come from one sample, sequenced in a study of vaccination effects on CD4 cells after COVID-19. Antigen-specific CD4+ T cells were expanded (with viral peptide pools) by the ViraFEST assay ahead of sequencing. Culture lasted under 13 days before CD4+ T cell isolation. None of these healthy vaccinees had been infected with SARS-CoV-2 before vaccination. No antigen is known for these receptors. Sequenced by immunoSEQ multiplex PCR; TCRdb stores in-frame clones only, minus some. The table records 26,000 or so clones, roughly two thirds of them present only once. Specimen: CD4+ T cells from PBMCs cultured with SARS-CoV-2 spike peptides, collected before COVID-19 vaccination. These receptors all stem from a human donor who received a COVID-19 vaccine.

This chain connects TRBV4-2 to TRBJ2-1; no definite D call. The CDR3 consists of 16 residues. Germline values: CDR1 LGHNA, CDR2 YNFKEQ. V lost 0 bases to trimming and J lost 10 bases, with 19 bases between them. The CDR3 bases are TGTGCCAGCAGCCAAGAGATGAGCGCTCGGACGAGGGAGCAGTTCTTC. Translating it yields CASSQEMSARTREQFF.

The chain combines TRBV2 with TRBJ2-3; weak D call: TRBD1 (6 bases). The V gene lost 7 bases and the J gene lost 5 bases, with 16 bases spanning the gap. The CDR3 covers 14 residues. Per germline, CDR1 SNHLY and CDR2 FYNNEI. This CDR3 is CASIQQGAGDTQYF. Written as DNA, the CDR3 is TGTGCCAGCATCCAACAGGGTGCCGGAGATACGCAGTATTTT.

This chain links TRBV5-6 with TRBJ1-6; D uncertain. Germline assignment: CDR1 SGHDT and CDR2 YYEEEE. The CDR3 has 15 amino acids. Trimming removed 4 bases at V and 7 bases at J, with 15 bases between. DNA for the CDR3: TGTGCCAGCAGCCCATCTAGAGGGTCGAATTCACCCCTCCACTTT. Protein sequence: CASSPSRGSNSPLHF. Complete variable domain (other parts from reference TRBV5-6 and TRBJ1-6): DAGVTQSPTHLIKTRGQQVTLRCSPKSGHDTVSWYQQALGQGPQFIFQYYEEEERQRGNFPDRFSGHQFPNYSSELNVNALLLGDSALYLCASSPSRGSNSPLHFGNGTRLTVT.